These 29 T cell receptor beta chains originate from one sample sequenced in a study of blood T cell repertoires in COVID-19. Some clones are missing from TCRdb's copy, which holds only in-frame ones; the method was immunoSEQ multiplex PCR. Of around 53,000 clones listed, roughly 90% were seen once; the top ten hold about 3.1%. Specimen: peripheral blood. These receptors came from a human donor in a cohort sampled during active COVID-19.

CDR3 DNA sequence: TGTGCCAGCAGTTCACACCGTTATAGCAATCAGCCCCAGCATTTT. Translation: CASSSHRYSNQPQHF. V is TRBV6-5 and J is TRBJ1-5; D not resolved. This CDR3 is 15 amino acids long. Germline CDR1 MNHEY, CDR2 SVGAGI. The ends were cut back, 4 bases at V and 0 bases at J, with 10 bases in the middle.

This chain connects TRBV5-5 to TRBJ1-2; TRBD1 might be the D (6 bases). This CDR3 spans 17 amino acids. The ends were cut back, 1 base at V and 3 bases at J, with 19 bases in the middle. CDR1 SGHKS and CDR2 YYEKEE come from the germline V gene (reference sequence). CDR3 DNA sequence: TGTGCCAGCAGCTTGAGGCCCCGGGACCCAGGGGACTATGGCTACACCTTC. Amino acids: CASSLRPRDPGDYGYTF. The variable domain in full, with the rest retrieved from reference TRBV5-5 and TRBJ1-2, is DAGVTQSPTHLIKTRGQQVTLRCSPISGHKSVSWYQQVLGQGPQFIFQYYEKEERGRGNFPDRFSARQFPNYSSELNVNALLLGDSALYLCASSLRPRDPGDYGYTFGSGTRLTVV.

This rearrangement joins TRBV15 to TRBJ2-7, with 8 bases aligning to TRBD1. The CDR3 runs 16 residues. V shed 1 base, J shed 4 bases, and the junction held 9 bases outside the gene matches. CDR1 and CDR2 from the germline V gene are LNHNV and YYDKDF (reference sequence). This chain's CDR3 is CATSRGTGMGYYEQYF. The CDR3 DNA follows: TGTGCCACCAGCAGAGGGACAGGGATGGGGTATTACGAGCAGTACTTC.

The chain joins TRBV6-5 to TRBJ2-1; tentatively, D is TRBD1 (5 bases). Germline CDR1 is MNHEY and CDR2 is SVGAGI. V was clipped by 8 bases and J by 6 bases, with 17 bases between them. The CDR3 has 14 residues. CDR3 loop: CASERTSQGNEQFF. CDR3 nucleotide sequence: TGTGCCAGCGAACGGACCTCCCAGGGCAATGAGCAGTTCTTC.

The rearrangement uses TRBV18 and TRBJ2-5, with a weak D call TRBD1 (6 bases). The CDR3 length is 15 residues. Germline values: CDR1 KGHSH, CDR2 LQKENI. Trimming shortened V by 3 bases and J by 3 bases, and 14 bases separated the two germline ends. CDR3 nucleotide sequence: TGTGCCAGCTCACCGCAGGACAGTGGGGAAGAGACCCAGTACTTC. Its translation is CASSPQDSGEETQYF.

This sequence joins TRBV2 and TRBJ2-7; 12 bases align to TRBD2. Germline CDR1 SNHLY, CDR2 FYNNEI. J gave up 3 bases and V 5 bases, and 5 bases lay outside the gene matches. There are 15 residues in the CDR3. The DNA for the CDR3 is TGTGCCAGCAGTCCGACGACTAGCGGGAGCTACGAGCAGTACTTC. Amino acid sequence: CASSPTTSGSYEQYF.

This chain connects TRBV27 to TRBJ1-1; maybe TRBD1 (6 bases). The CDR3 has 17 residues. Trimming stripped 5 bases from V and 0 bases from J, with 19 bases between. CDR1 is MNHEY and CDR2 is SMNVEV in the germline V gene (reference sequence). The CDR3 region has the DNA TGTGCCAGCAGTCCCAACCCAGGGGAATGGATGAACACTGAAGCTTTCTTT. Translating gives CASSPNPGEWMNTEAFF.

The chain links TRBV9 to TRBJ1-4; TRBD1 agrees at 8 bases. The CDR3 loop spans 20 amino acids. The germline CDR1 and CDR2 sequences are SGDLS and YYNGEE. The ends lost 0 bases at V and 6 bases at J; junction bases unmatched: 19. The CDR3 here is CASSVVADVDRVKGDEKLFF. The DNA for the CDR3 is TGTGCCAGCAGCGTAGTAGCGGACGTGGACAGGGTAAAAGGGGATGAAAAACTGTTTTTT.

This chain connects TRBV30 to TRBJ2-7; the D gene is possibly TRBD2 (6 bases). The CDR3 is 14 residues long. Germline lookup yields CDR1 GTSNPN and CDR2 SVGIG (reference sequence). V shed 3 bases and J shed 0 bases, with 12 bases lying between them. For the CDR3, the DNA is TGTGCCTGGAGGGAAAAGGGAGGCTCCTACGAGCAGTACTTC. Amino acids: CAWREKGGSYEQYF.

V is TRBV11-2 and J is TRBJ2-4; weak D call: TRBD2 (6 bases). Germline CDR1 SGHAT, CDR2 FQNNGV. The CDR3 is 17 residues long. V was trimmed by 4 bases and J by 5 bases, leaving 21 bases between them. The CDR3 region has the DNA TGTGCCAGCAGCTCCTTTAGGGGCGGAGGGCACCAAAACATTCAGTACTTC. Its protein is CASSSFRGGGHQNIQYF. The full variable domain, with the rest looked up from reference TRBV11-2 and TRBJ2-4, is EAGVAQSPRYKIIEKRQSVAFWCNPISGHATLYWYQQILGQGPKLLIQFQNNGVVDDSQLPKDRFSAERLKGVDSTLKIQPAKLEDSAVYLCASSSFRGGGHQNIQYFGAGTRLSVL.

The chain employs TRBV9 and TRBJ1-2; the D is unclear. This CDR3 region has 16 residues. Trimming left V 4 bases short and J 1 base short, with 17 bases between. Looked up from germline, CDR1 is SGDLS and CDR2 is YYNGEE. In nucleotides, the CDR3 is TGTGCCAGCAGCCCCACTACAAGTTCTTTTAACTATGGCTACACCTTC. Protein product: CASSPTTSSFNYGYTF.

The chain joins TRBV5-3 to TRBJ2-7, with TRBD2 matching over 10 bases. TRBV5-3 is an open reading frame whose function is uncertain. This CDR3 contains 15 residues. The ends lost 2 bases at V and 3 bases at J; junction bases unmatched: 5. The CDR3 DNA sequence: TGTGCCAGAAGCTTCCTTGGACTAGCGGTCTACGAGCAGTACTTC. It encodes CARSFLGLAVYEQYF.

V and J are TRBV13 and TRBJ2-1, with TRBD1 identical over 7 bases. V was pared by 0 bases and J by 6 bases, with 2 bases of the junction left unmatched. The germline V gene has CDR1 PRHDT and CDR2 FYEKMQ (reference sequence). CDR3 length: 14 residues. The CDR3 DNA follows: TGTGCCAGCAGCTTAGGAGACAGGGTCAATGAGCAGTTCTTC. It is translated as CASSLGDRVNEQFF.

The rearrangement joins TRBV7-2 to TRBJ2-3, with D maybe TRBD2 (6 bases). The CDR3 covers 15 residues. The germline V gene encodes CDR1 SGHTA and CDR2 FQGNSA. V was pared by 1 base and J by 1 base, with 9 bases between. CDR3 nucleotide sequence: TGTGCCAGCAGCTTAGATCCGGGGGGCACAGATACGCAGTATTTT. Its protein product is CASSLDPGGTDTQYF.

The V gene is TRBV4-2, the J gene TRBJ2-5, with a tentative D call TRBD1 (6 bases). Germline assignment: CDR1 LGHNA and CDR2 YNFKEQ. V was trimmed by 5 bases and J by 3 bases, leaving 16 bases between them. CDR3 length equals 15 residues. CDR3 region: CASSARTVPKETQYF. CDR3 coding DNA: TGTGCCAGCAGCGCACGGACAGTTCCCAAAGAGACCCAGTACTTC.

The rearrangement uses TRBV5-1 and TRBJ2-1, with 8 bases identical to TRBD1. CDR3 length: 14 residues. Germline trimming cut 3 bases from V and 7 bases from J; bases unmatched to any gene: 6. CDR1 is SGHRS and CDR2 is YFSETQ in the germline V gene. The CDR3 loop is CASSWGQEKNEQFF. In nucleotides, the CDR3 is TGCGCCAGCAGCTGGGGACAGGAAAAAAATGAGCAGTTCTTC.

V usage is TRBV5-1 and J usage is TRBJ2-2; TRBD2 is a possible D gene (6 bases). Germline values: CDR1 SGHRS, CDR2 YFSETQ. V lost 3 bases to trimming and J lost 1 base, with 19 bases between them. The CDR3 runs to 18 residues. The CDR3 DNA is TGCGCCAGCAGCTGGACTCCGGCCAGCGGGCTGAACACCGGGGAGCTGTTTTTT. Protein: CASSWTPASGLNTGELFF.

The chain couples TRBV4-1 to TRBJ2-1; 9 bases line up with TRBD2. CDR1 MGHRA and CDR2 YSYEKL come from the germline V gene. V lost 0 bases, J lost 7 bases, and 4 bases stayed unmatched. This CDR3 region has 15 residues. The CDR3 loop is CASSQEWRGGNEQFF. CDR3 DNA sequence: TGCGCCAGCAGCCAAGAATGGCGGGGGGGGAATGAGCAGTTCTTC.

This chain connects TRBV7-8 to TRBJ1-1, with 7 nucleotides matching TRBD1. V shed 5 bases and J 3 bases; nucleotides not matched to a gene: 9. There are 15 residues in the CDR3. CDR1 SGHVS and CDR2 FQNEAQ come from the germline V gene. This CDR3 reads CASSREPRGDTEAFF. DNA for the CDR3: TGTGCCAGCAGCCGTGAACCCAGGGGGGACACTGAAGCTTTCTTT.

The rearrangement joins TRBV5-4 to TRBJ2-4; 10 nucleotides line up with TRBD1. After removal of 4 bases from V and 6 bases from J, the junction contained 7 bases not matched to a gene. CDR3 length equals 15 residues. Germline CDR1 and CDR2: SGHNT and YYREEE (reference sequence). The CDR3 bases are TGTGCCAGCAGCCGAACGACAGGGGGCGCAAACATTCAGTACTTC. This translates into CASSRTTGGANIQYF.

Here the CDR3 reads CASSRQGGGYTF. For the CDR3, the DNA is TGTGCCAGCAGCCGACAGGGAGGTGGCTACACCTTC. This chain connects TRBV12-3 or TRBV12-4 to TRBJ1-2, with TRBD1 matching over 7 bases. The CDR3 is 12 residues long. The V gene end was trimmed by 6 bases and the J gene end by 7 bases; junction bases not matched to a gene: 5.

J is TRBJ1-2 and V is TRBV4-3, with D tentatively TRBD1 (6 bases). The CDR3 is made up of 14 amino acids. Looked up from germline, CDR1 is LGHNA and CDR2 is YSLEER. With 4 bases removed from V and 4 bases from J, the gap between germline ends came to 13 bases. In nucleotides, the CDR3 is TGCGCCAGCAGCCCTTACCAGGGGACCTATGGCTACACCTTC. Its translation is CASSPYQGTYGYTF.

This clone occurred once. The chain has TRBV7-5 and TRBJ2-2; the D call TRBD1 from the table was never checked on the DNA. TRBV7-5 constitutes a pseudogene. This CDR3 has 16 residues. CDR3 nucleotide sequence: TGTGCCAGAAGCCCCGGGACAGGCGCGAACACCGGGGAGCTGTTTTTT. This gives the protein CARSPGTGANTGELFF.

The CDR3 protein is CASSPPGQGKVLSSQPQHF. CDR3 nucleotide sequence: TGTGCCAGTAGTCCCCCGGGACAGGGGAAAGTTCTGAGCTCGCAGCCCCAGCATTTT. The rearrangement uses TRBV19 and TRBJ1-5; 10 positions match TRBD1. The CDR3 totals 19 residues. V was pared by 5 bases and J by 7 bases, with 20 bases of the junction left unmatched. Germline V gene lookup returns CDR1 LNHDA and CDR2 SQIVND (reference sequence).

The chain joins TRBV5-4 to TRBJ2-5; maybe TRBD2 (6 bases). Per germline, CDR1 SGHNT and CDR2 YYREEE (reference sequence). V lost 1 base, J lost 5 bases, and 12 bases lay in between. CDR3 size: 14 residues. CDR3 sequence (DNA): TGTGCCAGCAGCTTGACTAGCTGGAGGGAGACCCAGTACTTC. It encodes CASSLTSWRETQYF.

The chain carries TRBV27 and TRBJ2-2, with 11 bases lining up with TRBD1. CDR1 and CDR2 from the germline V gene are MNHEY and SMNVEV (reference sequence). Trimming at V came to 5 bases and at J to 8 bases, leaving 1 base not matched to a gene. This CDR3 spans 13 amino acids. CDR3 bases: TGTGCCAGCAGTCGGGACAGGGGGGGGGAGCTGTTTTTT. Translation gives CASSRDRGGELFF.

V usage is TRBV4-2 and J usage is TRBJ2-4, with D perhaps matching TRBD2 (6 bases). V was shortened by 4 bases and J by 0 bases, with 13 bases between the two germline ends. CDR3 length: 16 residues. CDR1 and CDR2 (germline): LGHNA, YNFKEQ. Here the CDR3 reads CASSPGDSVAKNIQYF. The CDR3, as DNA: TGTGCCAGCAGCCCGGGAGACAGTGTAGCCAAAAACATTCAGTACTTC.

This clone came up once. The chain links TRBV11-2 to TRBJ1-6, with 8 bases matching TRBD1. J lost 7 bases, V lost 1 base, and 0 bases had no gene match. Per the germline V gene, CDR1 is SGHAT and CDR2 is FQNNGV. This CDR3 has 14 amino acids. The CDR3 region has the DNA TGTGCCAGCAGCTTAGGACAGGGGAATTCACCCCTCCACTTT. Its protein product is CASSLGQGNSPLHF.

This rearrangement joins TRBV14 to TRBJ2-1; TRBD1 matches at 8 bases. The CDR3 loop spans 13 amino acids. Trimming removed 7 bases from V and 10 bases from J; junction bases left unmatched: 9. Germline V CDR1 and CDR2: SGHDN, FVKESK. CDR3 sequence (DNA): TGTGCCAGCAATGGACAGGGTGTAGGAGAGCAGTTCTTC. Translating gives CASNGQGVGEQFF.